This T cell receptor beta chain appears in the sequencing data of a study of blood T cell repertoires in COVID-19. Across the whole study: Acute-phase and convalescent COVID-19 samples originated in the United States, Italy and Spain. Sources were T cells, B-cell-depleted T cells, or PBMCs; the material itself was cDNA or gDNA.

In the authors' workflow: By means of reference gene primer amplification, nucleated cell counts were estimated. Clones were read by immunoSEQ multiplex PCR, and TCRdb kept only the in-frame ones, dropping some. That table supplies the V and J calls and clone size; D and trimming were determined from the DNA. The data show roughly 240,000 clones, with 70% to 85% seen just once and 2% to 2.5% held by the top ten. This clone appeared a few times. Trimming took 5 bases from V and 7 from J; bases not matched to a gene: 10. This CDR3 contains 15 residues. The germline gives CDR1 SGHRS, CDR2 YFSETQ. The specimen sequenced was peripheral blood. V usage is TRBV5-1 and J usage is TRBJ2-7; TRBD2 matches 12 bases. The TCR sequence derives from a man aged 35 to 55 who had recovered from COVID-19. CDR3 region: CASSPSGGAVLEQYF. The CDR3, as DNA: TGCGCCAGCAGTCCTAGCGGGGGGGCCGTACTGGAGCAGTACTTC.